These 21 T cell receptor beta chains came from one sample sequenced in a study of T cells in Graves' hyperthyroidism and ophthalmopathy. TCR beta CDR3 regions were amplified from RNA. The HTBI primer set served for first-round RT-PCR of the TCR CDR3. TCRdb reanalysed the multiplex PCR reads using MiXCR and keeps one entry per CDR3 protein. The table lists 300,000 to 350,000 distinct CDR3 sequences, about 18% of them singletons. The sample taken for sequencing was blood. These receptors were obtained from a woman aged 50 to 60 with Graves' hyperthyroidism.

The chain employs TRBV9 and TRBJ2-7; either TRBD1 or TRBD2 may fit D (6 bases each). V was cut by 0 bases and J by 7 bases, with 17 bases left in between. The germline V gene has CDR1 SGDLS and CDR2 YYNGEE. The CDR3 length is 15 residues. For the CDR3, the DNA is TGTGCCAGCAGCGTAGATGACAGGAGGGGAGGTGAGCAGTACGTC. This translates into CASSVDDRRGGEQYV.

CDR3 sequence: CASSLSWGELFF. In DNA form, the CDR3 reads TGTGCCAGCAGTTTATCTTGGGGGGAGCTGTTTTTT. This rearrangement joins TRBV13 to TRBJ2-2; D is unresolved. V dropped 6 bases and J dropped 8 bases, with 10 bases sitting between them. The CDR3 is made up of 12 amino acids. CDR1 is PRHDT and CDR2 is FYEKMQ in the germline V gene (reference sequence).

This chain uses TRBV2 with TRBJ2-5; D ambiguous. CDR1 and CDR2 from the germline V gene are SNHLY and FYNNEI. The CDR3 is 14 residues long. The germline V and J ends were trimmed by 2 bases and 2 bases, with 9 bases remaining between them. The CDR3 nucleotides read TGTGCCAGCAGTGAAAGATACAGTCAAGAGACCCAGTACTTC. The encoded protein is CASSERYSQETQYF.

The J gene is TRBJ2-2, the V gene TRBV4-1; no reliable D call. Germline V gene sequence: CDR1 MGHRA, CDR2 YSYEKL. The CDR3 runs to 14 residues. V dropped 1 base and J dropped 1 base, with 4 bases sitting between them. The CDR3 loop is CASSQVQNTGELFF. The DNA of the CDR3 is TGCGCCAGCAGCCAAGTGCAGAACACCGGGGAGCTGTTTTTT.

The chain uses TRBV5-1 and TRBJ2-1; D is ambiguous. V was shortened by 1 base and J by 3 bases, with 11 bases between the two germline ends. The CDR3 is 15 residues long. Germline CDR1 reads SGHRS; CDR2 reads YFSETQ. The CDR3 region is CASSLSQNLYNEQFF. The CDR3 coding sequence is TGCGCCAGCAGCTTGTCTCAGAACCTCTACAATGAGCAGTTCTTC.

CDR3 region: CASSSDQPLHF. Written as DNA, the CDR3 is TGTGCCAGCAGCTCCGACCAGCCCCTCCACTTT. This chain uses TRBV7-9 with TRBJ1-6; D ambiguous. The germline V and J ends were trimmed by 4 bases and 13 bases, with 8 bases remaining between them. Germline CDR1 reads SEHNR; CDR2 reads FQNEAQ (reference sequence). This CDR3 has 11 residues.

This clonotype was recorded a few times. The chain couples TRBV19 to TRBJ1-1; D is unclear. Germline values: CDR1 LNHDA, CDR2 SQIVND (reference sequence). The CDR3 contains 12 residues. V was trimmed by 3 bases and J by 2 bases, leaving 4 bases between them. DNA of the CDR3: TGTGCCAGTAGTATTTCTAACACTGAAGCTTTCTTT. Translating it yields CASSISNTEAFF.

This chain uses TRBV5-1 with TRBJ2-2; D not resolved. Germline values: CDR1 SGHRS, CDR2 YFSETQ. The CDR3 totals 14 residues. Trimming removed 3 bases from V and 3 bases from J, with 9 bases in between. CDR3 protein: CASSSQTDTGELFF. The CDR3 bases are TGCGCCAGCAGCTCACAAACGGACACCGGGGAGCTGTTTTTT.

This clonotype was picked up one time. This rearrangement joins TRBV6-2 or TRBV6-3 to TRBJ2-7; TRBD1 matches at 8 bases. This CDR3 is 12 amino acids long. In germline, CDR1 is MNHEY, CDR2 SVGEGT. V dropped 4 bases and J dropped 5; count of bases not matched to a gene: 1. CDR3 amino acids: CASSWTGNEQYV. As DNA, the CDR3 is TGTGCCAGCAGTTGGACAGGGAACGAGCAGTACGTC.

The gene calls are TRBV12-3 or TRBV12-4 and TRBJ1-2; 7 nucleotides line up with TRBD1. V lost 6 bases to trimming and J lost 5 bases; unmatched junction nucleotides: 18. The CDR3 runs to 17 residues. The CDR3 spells CASSLGVVGQLRYGYTF. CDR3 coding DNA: TGTGCCAGCAGCTTGGGGGTAGTGGGACAGCTGAGATATGGCTACACCTTC.

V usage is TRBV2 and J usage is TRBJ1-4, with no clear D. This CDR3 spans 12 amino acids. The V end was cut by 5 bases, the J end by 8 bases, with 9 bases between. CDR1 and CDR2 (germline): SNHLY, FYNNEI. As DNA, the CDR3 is TGTGCCAGCAGTCCCCTCACCGAAAAACTGTTTTTT. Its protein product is CASSPLTEKLFF. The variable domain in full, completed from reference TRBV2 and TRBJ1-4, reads EPEVTQTPSHQVTQMGQEVILRCVPISNHLYFYWYRQILGQKVEFLVSFYNNEISEKSEIFDDQFSVERPDGSNFTLKIRSTKLEDSAMYFCASSPLTEKLFFGSGTQLSVL.

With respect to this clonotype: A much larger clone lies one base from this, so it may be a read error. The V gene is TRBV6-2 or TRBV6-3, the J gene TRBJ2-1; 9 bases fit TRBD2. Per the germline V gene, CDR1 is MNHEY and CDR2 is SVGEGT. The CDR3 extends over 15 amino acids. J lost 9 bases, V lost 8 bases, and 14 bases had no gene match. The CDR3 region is CASHTGTSFVAEQFF. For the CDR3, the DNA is TGTGCCAGCCATACCGGGACTAGCTTCGTCGCTGAGCAGTTCTTC.

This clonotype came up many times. The CDR3 region has the DNA TGCGCCAGCAGCTTGGGGTTTGGGAACACTGAAGCTTTCTTT. Residues: CASSLGFGNTEAFF. V usage is TRBV5-1 and J usage is TRBJ1-1; D is uncertain. CDR1 is SGHRS and CDR2 is YFSETQ in the germline V gene. CDR3 length: 14 residues. V was pared by 0 bases and J by 1 base, with 7 bases between.

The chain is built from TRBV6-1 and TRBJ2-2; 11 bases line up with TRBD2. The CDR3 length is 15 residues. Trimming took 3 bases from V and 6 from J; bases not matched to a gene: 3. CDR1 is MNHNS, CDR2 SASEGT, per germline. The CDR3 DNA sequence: TGTGCCAGCAGTGATAGCGGGGGGGCGCCCGGGGAGCTGTTTTTT. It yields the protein CASSDSGGAPGELFF.

The CDR3 is CASSYSLTGSSYNEQFF. The CDR3 DNA sequence: TGTGCCAGCAGTTACTCGCTCACAGGGAGCTCCTACAATGAGCAGTTCTTC. The chain combines TRBV6-6 with TRBJ2-1; D may be TRBD1 (6 bases). The length of the CDR3 is 17 residues. Germline V CDR1 and CDR2: MNHNY, SVGAGI (reference sequence). Trimming removed 0 bases from V and 0 bases from J, with 12 bases in between.

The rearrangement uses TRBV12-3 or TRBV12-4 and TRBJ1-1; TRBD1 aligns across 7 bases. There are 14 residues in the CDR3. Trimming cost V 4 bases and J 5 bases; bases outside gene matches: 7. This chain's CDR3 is CASSWGQSRTEAFF. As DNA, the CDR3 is TGTGCCAGCAGTTGGGGACAGTCACGAACTGAAGCTTTCTTT.

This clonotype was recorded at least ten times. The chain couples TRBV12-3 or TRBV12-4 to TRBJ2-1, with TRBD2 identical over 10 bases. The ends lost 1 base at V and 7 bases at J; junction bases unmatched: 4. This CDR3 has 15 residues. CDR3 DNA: TGTGCCAGCAGTTTAGTGGCTAGCGGGGGTAATGAGCAGTTCTTC. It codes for CASSLVASGGNEQFF.

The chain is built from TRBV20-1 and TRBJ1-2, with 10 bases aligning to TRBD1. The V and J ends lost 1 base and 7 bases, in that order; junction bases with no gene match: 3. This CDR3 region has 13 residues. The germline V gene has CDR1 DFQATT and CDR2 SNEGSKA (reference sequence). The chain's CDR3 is CSARAGTGVGYTF. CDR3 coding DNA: TGCAGTGCTAGAGCAGGGACAGGGGTTGGCTACACCTTC.

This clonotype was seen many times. CDR3 DNA sequence: TGTGCCAGCAGCTTTCGGGCGCCCGCTGAAGCTTTCTTT. Amino acids: CASSFRAPAEAFF. The chain recombines TRBV5-6 with TRBJ1-1; D is uncertain. This CDR3 contains 13 residues. CDR1 and CDR2 from the germline V gene are SGHDT and YYEEEE. V dropped 2 bases and J dropped 6 bases, with 11 bases sitting between them.

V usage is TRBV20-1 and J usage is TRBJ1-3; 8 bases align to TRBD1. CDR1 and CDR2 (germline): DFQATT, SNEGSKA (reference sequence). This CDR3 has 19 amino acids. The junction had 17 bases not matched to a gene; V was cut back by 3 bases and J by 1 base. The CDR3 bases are TGCAGTGCTAGTGAGCCGGTCCGGACAGGGATTACTTCTGGAAACACCATATATTTT. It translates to CSASEPVRTGITSGNTIYF.

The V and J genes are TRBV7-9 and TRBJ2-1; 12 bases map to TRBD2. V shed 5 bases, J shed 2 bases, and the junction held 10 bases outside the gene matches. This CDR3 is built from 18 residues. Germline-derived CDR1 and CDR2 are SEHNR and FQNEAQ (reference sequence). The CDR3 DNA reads TGTGCCAGCAGCCCGAGGGCTAGCGGGAGGGCAACCTACAATGAGCAGTTCTTC. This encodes CASSPRASGRATYNEQFF.